This passage covers 32 T cell receptor beta chains from one sample sequenced in a study of cytomegalovirus exposure and HLA in healthy donors. PCR primers comprised 60 Vbeta and 13 Jbeta primers. Assay used: immunoSEQ multiplex PCR; TCRdb lists only in-frame clones, some missing. The table records approximately 140,000 clones, around four fifths of them present only once. The sample taken for sequencing was PBMCs. These receptors were taken from a boy aged 5-17 years in good health and CMV-seronegative.

The J gene is TRBJ2-5, the V gene TRBV30, with D maybe TRBD1 (5 bases). The J call may be mistaken, given a closer DNA end match to TRBJ2-7. There are 13 residues in the CDR3. The V gene's germline CDR1 is GTSNPN and CDR2 SVGIG (reference sequence). DNA for the CDR3: TGTGCCTGGAGAGGAACAGGCTTCTACGAGCAGTACTTC. It yields the protein CAWRGTGFYEQYF.

This clone was counted a single time. Relative to the germline gene, one junction end is altered; a read error may explain this. The rearrangement uses TRBV15 and TRBJ2-7; 10 nucleotides align to TRBD2. This CDR3 has 14 amino acids. Germline V gene sequence: CDR1 LNHNV, CDR2 YYDKDF (reference sequence). The chain's CDR3 is CATGSGRGTYEQYF. DNA for the CDR3: TGTGCCACCGGCAGCGGGAGGGGAACCTACGAGCAGTACTTC.

The CDR3 protein is CASSSRGGGSYEQYF. CDR3 nucleotides: TGTGCCAGCAGCAGCAGGGGCGGAGGCTCCTACGAGCAGTACTTC. V and J are TRBV7-8 and TRBJ2-7; D is possibly TRBD1 (6 bases). Germline values: CDR1 SGHVS, CDR2 FQNEAQ. Trimming pared 5 bases from V and 0 bases from J, leaving 14 bases between. This CDR3 has 15 amino acids.

V is TRBV5-1 and J is TRBJ1-3; D unresolved. Germline V gene sequence: CDR1 SGHRS, CDR2 YFSETQ. The CDR3 is made up of 15 amino acids. Trimming removed 0 bases from V and 0 bases from J, with 7 bases in between. The chain's CDR3 is CASSLAVSSGNTIYF. CDR3 DNA: TGCGCCAGCAGCTTGGCGGTTAGCTCTGGAAACACCATATATTTT.

The J gene is TRBJ2-2, the V gene TRBV2, with D perhaps TRBD2 (6 bases). Trimming cost V 7 bases and J 7 bases, with 10 bases left between them. CDR1 is SNHLY and CDR2 is FYNNEI in the germline V gene. This CDR3 spans 12 amino acids. The CDR3 region is CASKGGRGELFF. DNA for the CDR3: TGTGCCAGCAAGGGAGGTCGCGGGGAGCTGTTTTTT.

V gene TRBV4-1 combines with J gene TRBJ1-5; possible D gene TRBD1, 5 bases. Germline CDR1 is MGHRA and CDR2 is YSYEKL. V lost 3 bases, J lost 6 bases, and 18 bases lay in between. This CDR3 contains 16 residues. This chain's CDR3 is CASSHEGEGRGQPQHF. The CDR3 bases are TGCGCCAGCAGCCACGAAGGGGAGGGGAGAGGTCAGCCCCAGCATTTT.

Here the CDR3 DNA reads TGTGCCAGCTCACCGGGACAGGGCTCTTCCTACAATGAGCAGTTCTTC. Amino acid sequence: CASSPGQGSSYNEQFF. This rearrangement joins TRBV18 to TRBJ2-1; 9 bases line up with TRBD1. V lost 3 bases to trimming and J lost 1 base; unmatched junction nucleotides: 4. Germline V gene data show CDR1 as KGHSH and CDR2 as LQKENI. The length of the CDR3 is 16 residues.

The chain couples TRBV7-9 to TRBJ2-4; TRBD1 might be the D (5 bases). Per germline, CDR1 SEHNR and CDR2 FQNEAQ (reference sequence). CDR3 length: 15 amino acids. V was cut by 5 bases and J by 0 bases, with 11 bases left in between. The CDR3 DNA reads TGTGCCAGCAGCGCTGAAAGGGGAGCCAAAAACATTCAGTACTTC. Amino acids: CASSAERGAKNIQYF.

V usage is TRBV27 and J usage is TRBJ1-3; D is perhaps TRBD1 (5 bases). The CDR3 sequence is 14 residues long. V was pared by 5 bases and J by 2 bases, with 10 bases between. Per germline, CDR1 MNHEY and CDR2 SMNVEV (reference sequence). DNA of the CDR3: TGTGCCAGCAGTCTCAGGGTGCCTGGAAACACCATATATTTT. Its translation is CASSLRVPGNTIYF.

CDR3 nucleotide sequence: TGTGCCAGCAGTGCACCAGGGGCCGGGGAGACCCAGTACTTC. Amino acid sequence: CASSAPGAGETQYF. The V call is TRBV25-1, the J call TRBJ2-5, with D perhaps TRBD1 (6 bases). The V gene lost 4 bases and the J gene lost 5 bases, with 14 bases spanning the gap. Looked up from germline, CDR1 is MGHDK and CDR2 is SYGVNS. The CDR3 is made up of 14 amino acids.

This clone was picked up one time. The V gene is TRBV4-1, the J gene TRBJ2-7, with D perhaps TRBD2 (5 bases). V lost 0 bases to trimming and J lost 2 bases, with 11 bases between them. Germline V gene lookup returns CDR1 MGHRA and CDR2 YSYEKL. CDR3 size: 15 residues. CDR3 amino acids: CASSQESNGAYEQYF. The DNA for the CDR3 is TGCGCCAGCAGCCAAGAATCGAACGGGGCCTACGAGCAGTACTTC.

V usage is TRBV19 and J usage is TRBJ2-7, with D hard to call. The germline gives CDR1 LNHDA, CDR2 SQIVND (reference sequence). Trimming removed 1 base at V and 3 bases at J, with 7 bases between. CDR3 length: 13 amino acids. For the CDR3, the DNA is TGTGCCAGTAGTATAGCCCTCCTCTACGAGCAGTACTTC. It specifies CASSIALLYEQYF.

In the case of this clone: The sample contains more than one DNA sequence encoding this CDR3. The V and J genes are TRBV4-1 and TRBJ1-5, with a weak D call TRBD1 (5 bases). The CDR3 runs to 14 residues. CDR1 is MGHRA, CDR2 YSYEKL, per germline. V lost 0 bases and J 4 bases, leaving 7 bases between the germline ends. The CDR3 nucleotides are TGCGCCAGCAGCCAAGAGGGGGGGAATCAGCCCCAGCATTTT. This encodes CASSQEGGNQPQHF.

The chain carries TRBV4-1 and TRBJ2-7; 10 bases are shared with TRBD1. Trimming removed 3 bases from V and 4 bases from J; junction bases left unmatched: 3. The CDR3 extends over 14 amino acids. Looked up from germline, CDR1 is MGHRA and CDR2 is YSYEKL. The CDR3 reads CASSQGQGLYEQYF. Written as DNA, the CDR3 is TGCGCCAGCAGCCAGGGACAGGGGTTATACGAGCAGTACTTC.

V gene TRBV27 combines with J gene TRBJ1-1; the D is unclear. V gave up 4 bases and J gave up 2 bases, with 17 bases separating them. This CDR3 has 16 amino acids. Germline V gives CDR1 MNHEY, CDR2 SMNVEV (reference sequence). This chain's CDR3 is CASSSTRVTINTEAFF. The CDR3 DNA is TGTGCCAGCAGTTCGACCCGGGTCACTATAAACACTGAAGCTTTCTTT.

V gene TRBV4-2 combines with J gene TRBJ2-3; 12 nucleotides agree with TRBD2. V lost 0 bases, J lost 7 bases, and 5 bases stayed unmatched. Looked up from germline, CDR1 is LGHNA and CDR2 is YNFKEQ. The CDR3 is made up of 16 amino acids. CDR3 region: CASSQERTSGMNTQYF. CDR3 in DNA: TGTGCCAGCAGCCAAGAGAGGACTAGCGGGATGAATACGCAGTATTTT.

This clone has only a few counts. The J gene is TRBJ1-1, the V gene TRBV19, with D possibly TRBD1 on 5 matching bases. The ends were cut back, 5 bases at V and 0 bases at J, with 13 bases in the middle. This CDR3 region has 15 residues. Germline CDR1 is LNHDA and CDR2 is SQIVND (reference sequence). CDR3 sequence: CASSGTGVMNTEAFF. The CDR3, as DNA: TGTGCCAGTAGTGGTACAGGTGTAATGAACACTGAAGCTTTCTTT. Combining the CDR3 with reference TRBV19 and TRBJ1-1 gives the whole variable domain DGGITQSPKYLFRKEGQNVTLSCEQNLNHDAMYWYRQDPGQGLRLIYYSQIVNDFQKGDIAEGYSVSREKKESFPLTVTSAQKNPTAFYLCASSGTGVMNTEAFFGQGTRLTVV.

The rearrangement links TRBV7-9 to TRBJ2-5, with D unclear. Germline CDR1 is SEHNR and CDR2 is FQNEAQ (reference sequence). V was clipped by 5 bases and J by 2 bases, with 9 bases between them. CDR3 size: 13 residues. DNA of the CDR3: TGTGCCAGCAGCCCCACTCCTCAAGAGACCCAGTACTTC. Its protein product is CASSPTPQETQYF.

The V and J genes are TRBV5-1 and TRBJ2-5; the D gene is possibly TRBD1 (6 bases). V was pared by 0 bases and J by 5 bases, with 20 bases between. CDR1 and CDR2 from the germline V gene are SGHRS and YFSETQ. CDR3 size: 17 residues. CDR3 residues: CASSLDYPGQNWETQYF. The CDR3 DNA follows: TGCGCCAGCAGCTTGGACTACCCCGGACAGAATTGGGAGACCCAGTACTTC.

The V and J genes are TRBV9 and TRBJ2-3; maybe TRBD2 (7 bases). V lost 0 bases and J lost 2, with 22 bases in between. The germline CDR1 and CDR2 sequences are SGDLS and YYNGEE. This CDR3 contains 19 residues. The CDR3 sequence: CASSVVDGSGGWDTDTQYF. In nucleotides, the CDR3 is TGTGCCAGCAGCGTAGTAGATGGGTCGGGGGGCTGGGACACAGATACGCAGTATTTT.

V and J are TRBV30 and TRBJ1-3; the D gene is possibly TRBD1 (5 bases). This CDR3 spans 15 amino acids. Germline V gene lookup returns CDR1 GTSNPN and CDR2 SVGIG (reference sequence). The germline V and J ends were trimmed by 0 bases and 2 bases, with 11 bases remaining between them. The CDR3, as DNA: TGTGCCTGGAGTGTAAGGAGGGGCCCTGGAAACACCATATATTTT. Its protein is CAWSVRRGPGNTIYF.

The chain combines TRBV18 with TRBJ1-2; D is unresolved. Germline lookup yields CDR1 KGHSH and CDR2 LQKENI. The V and J ends lost 3 bases and 5 bases respectively, with 7 bases between them. This CDR3 is built from 12 residues. The CDR3 protein is CASSPREYGYTF. DNA for the CDR3: TGTGCCAGCTCACCGAGAGAGTATGGCTACACCTTC.

In this sample, this clone turned up a few times. V and J are TRBV6-1 and TRBJ1-4, with 8 bases lining up with TRBD1. In germline, CDR1 is MNHNS, CDR2 SASEGT. The ends lost 8 bases at V and 6 bases at J; junction bases unmatched: 2. The CDR3 is 12 residues long. CDR3 sequence (DNA): TGTGCCAGCGCGGACAGGGATGAAAAACTGTTTTTT. This encodes CASADRDEKLFF.

The CDR3 nucleotides are TGTGCCACCAGCACCCCCCCGGGGGGCACTGAAGCTTTCTTT. Translation: CATSTPPGGTEAFF. The gene calls are TRBV15 and TRBJ1-1; D might be TRBD1 (5 bases). CDR1 and CDR2 from the germline V gene are LNHNV and YYDKDF (reference sequence). The V and J ends lost 4 bases and 4 bases respectively, with 13 bases between them. CDR3 length: 14 residues. Complete variable domain (other parts from reference TRBV15 and TRBJ1-1): DAMVIQNPRYQVTQFGKPVTLSCSQTLNHNVMYWYQQKSSQAPKLLFHYYDKDFNNEADTPDNFQSRRPNTSFCFLDIRSPGLGDTAMYLCATSTPPGGTEAFFGQGTRLTVV.

The rearrangement links TRBV5-3 to TRBJ1-5; D call uncertain. TRBV5-3 is labeled an ORF, and its function is uncertain. Trimming pared 5 bases from V and 7 bases from J, leaving 16 bases between. CDR3 length equals 14 residues. The CDR3 region is CARSFPWQKQPQHF. The DNA for the CDR3 is TGTGCCAGAAGTTTTCCGTGGCAGAAACAGCCCCAGCATTTT.

The gene calls are TRBV7-2 and TRBJ2-3; maybe TRBD1 (5 bases). The germline gives CDR1 SGHTA, CDR2 FQGNSA. The CDR3 contains 14 residues. The ends were cut back, 7 bases at V and 4 bases at J, with 15 bases in the middle. The CDR3 is CASTWGGLADTQYF. DNA for the CDR3: TGTGCCAGCACTTGGGGCGGCCTGGCAGATACGCAGTATTTT.

This chain connects TRBV6-1 to TRBJ2-7, with D perhaps matching TRBD2 (6 bases). CDR3 length: 14 residues. Trimming removed 5 bases from V and 6 bases from J, with 17 bases in between. The V gene's germline CDR1 is MNHNS and CDR2 SASEGT. The CDR3 nucleotides read TGTGCCAGCAGTCACCAGTCGGGGGTCTCCGAGCAGTACTTC. Its translation is CASSHQSGVSEQYF.

The J gene is TRBJ2-1, the V gene TRBV5-4, with D possibly being TRBD2 (7 bases). V shed 4 bases and J shed 2 bases, with 13 bases lying between them. The CDR3 sequence is 15 residues long. The germline gives CDR1 SGHNT, CDR2 YYREEE (reference sequence). The CDR3 DNA reads as TGTGCCAGCAGCCCGGGGGGCCCGACCTACAATGAGCAGTTCTTC. It yields the protein CASSPGGPTYNEQFF.

The rearrangement links TRBV28 to TRBJ1-1; 9 bases line up with TRBD1. From germline, CDR1 is MDHEN and CDR2 SYDVKM. V lost 5 bases and J lost 0; bases outside the gene matches: 4. The CDR3 spans 15 residues. The CDR3 reads CASSGRDRVNTEAFF. The CDR3, as DNA: TGTGCCAGCAGTGGACGGGACAGGGTGAACACTGAAGCTTTCTTT.

This clone has only a few counts. CDR3 nucleotide sequence: TGTGCCAGTAGTTTACAGGCTGCCGGGGAGCTGTTTTTT. Encoded protein: CASSLQAAGELFF. V usage is TRBV19 and J usage is TRBJ2-2; D perhaps matches TRBD1 (5 bases). Looked up from germline, CDR1 is LNHDA and CDR2 is SQIVND (reference sequence). The CDR3 has 13 residues. Trimming took off 5 bases at V and 6 bases at J, with 10 bases between the two ends.

The chain joins TRBV7-9 to TRBJ2-2, with 7 bases lining up with TRBD2. The CDR3 is made up of 17 amino acids. Germline CDR1 SEHNR, CDR2 FQNEAQ (reference sequence). Unmatched junction bases numbered 13, after V lost 5 bases and J lost 4 bases. CDR3 DNA sequence: TGTGCCAGCAGCCTTCCCGCGGGAGATCGTAGCACCGGGGAGCTGTTTTTT. Encoded protein: CASSLPAGDRSTGELFF. The variable domain in full, with the rest retrieved from reference TRBV7-9 and TRBJ2-2, is DTGVSQNPRHKITKRGQNVTFRCDPISEHNRLYWYRQTLGQGPEFLTYFQNEAQLEKSRLLSDRFSAERPKGSFSTLEIQRTEQGDSAMYLCASSLPAGDRSTGELFFGEGSRLTVL.

This chain uses TRBV28 with TRBJ2-2, with TRBD2 matching 11 bases. Germline V gives CDR1 MDHEN, CDR2 SYDVKM. CDR3 size: 16 residues. Trimming at V came to 6 bases and at J to 5 bases, leaving 8 bases not matched to a gene. The CDR3 loop reads CASSRSGRGGTGELFF. The CDR3 DNA reads TGTGCCAGCAGCCGTAGCGGGAGGGGGGGAACCGGGGAGCTGTTTTTT.